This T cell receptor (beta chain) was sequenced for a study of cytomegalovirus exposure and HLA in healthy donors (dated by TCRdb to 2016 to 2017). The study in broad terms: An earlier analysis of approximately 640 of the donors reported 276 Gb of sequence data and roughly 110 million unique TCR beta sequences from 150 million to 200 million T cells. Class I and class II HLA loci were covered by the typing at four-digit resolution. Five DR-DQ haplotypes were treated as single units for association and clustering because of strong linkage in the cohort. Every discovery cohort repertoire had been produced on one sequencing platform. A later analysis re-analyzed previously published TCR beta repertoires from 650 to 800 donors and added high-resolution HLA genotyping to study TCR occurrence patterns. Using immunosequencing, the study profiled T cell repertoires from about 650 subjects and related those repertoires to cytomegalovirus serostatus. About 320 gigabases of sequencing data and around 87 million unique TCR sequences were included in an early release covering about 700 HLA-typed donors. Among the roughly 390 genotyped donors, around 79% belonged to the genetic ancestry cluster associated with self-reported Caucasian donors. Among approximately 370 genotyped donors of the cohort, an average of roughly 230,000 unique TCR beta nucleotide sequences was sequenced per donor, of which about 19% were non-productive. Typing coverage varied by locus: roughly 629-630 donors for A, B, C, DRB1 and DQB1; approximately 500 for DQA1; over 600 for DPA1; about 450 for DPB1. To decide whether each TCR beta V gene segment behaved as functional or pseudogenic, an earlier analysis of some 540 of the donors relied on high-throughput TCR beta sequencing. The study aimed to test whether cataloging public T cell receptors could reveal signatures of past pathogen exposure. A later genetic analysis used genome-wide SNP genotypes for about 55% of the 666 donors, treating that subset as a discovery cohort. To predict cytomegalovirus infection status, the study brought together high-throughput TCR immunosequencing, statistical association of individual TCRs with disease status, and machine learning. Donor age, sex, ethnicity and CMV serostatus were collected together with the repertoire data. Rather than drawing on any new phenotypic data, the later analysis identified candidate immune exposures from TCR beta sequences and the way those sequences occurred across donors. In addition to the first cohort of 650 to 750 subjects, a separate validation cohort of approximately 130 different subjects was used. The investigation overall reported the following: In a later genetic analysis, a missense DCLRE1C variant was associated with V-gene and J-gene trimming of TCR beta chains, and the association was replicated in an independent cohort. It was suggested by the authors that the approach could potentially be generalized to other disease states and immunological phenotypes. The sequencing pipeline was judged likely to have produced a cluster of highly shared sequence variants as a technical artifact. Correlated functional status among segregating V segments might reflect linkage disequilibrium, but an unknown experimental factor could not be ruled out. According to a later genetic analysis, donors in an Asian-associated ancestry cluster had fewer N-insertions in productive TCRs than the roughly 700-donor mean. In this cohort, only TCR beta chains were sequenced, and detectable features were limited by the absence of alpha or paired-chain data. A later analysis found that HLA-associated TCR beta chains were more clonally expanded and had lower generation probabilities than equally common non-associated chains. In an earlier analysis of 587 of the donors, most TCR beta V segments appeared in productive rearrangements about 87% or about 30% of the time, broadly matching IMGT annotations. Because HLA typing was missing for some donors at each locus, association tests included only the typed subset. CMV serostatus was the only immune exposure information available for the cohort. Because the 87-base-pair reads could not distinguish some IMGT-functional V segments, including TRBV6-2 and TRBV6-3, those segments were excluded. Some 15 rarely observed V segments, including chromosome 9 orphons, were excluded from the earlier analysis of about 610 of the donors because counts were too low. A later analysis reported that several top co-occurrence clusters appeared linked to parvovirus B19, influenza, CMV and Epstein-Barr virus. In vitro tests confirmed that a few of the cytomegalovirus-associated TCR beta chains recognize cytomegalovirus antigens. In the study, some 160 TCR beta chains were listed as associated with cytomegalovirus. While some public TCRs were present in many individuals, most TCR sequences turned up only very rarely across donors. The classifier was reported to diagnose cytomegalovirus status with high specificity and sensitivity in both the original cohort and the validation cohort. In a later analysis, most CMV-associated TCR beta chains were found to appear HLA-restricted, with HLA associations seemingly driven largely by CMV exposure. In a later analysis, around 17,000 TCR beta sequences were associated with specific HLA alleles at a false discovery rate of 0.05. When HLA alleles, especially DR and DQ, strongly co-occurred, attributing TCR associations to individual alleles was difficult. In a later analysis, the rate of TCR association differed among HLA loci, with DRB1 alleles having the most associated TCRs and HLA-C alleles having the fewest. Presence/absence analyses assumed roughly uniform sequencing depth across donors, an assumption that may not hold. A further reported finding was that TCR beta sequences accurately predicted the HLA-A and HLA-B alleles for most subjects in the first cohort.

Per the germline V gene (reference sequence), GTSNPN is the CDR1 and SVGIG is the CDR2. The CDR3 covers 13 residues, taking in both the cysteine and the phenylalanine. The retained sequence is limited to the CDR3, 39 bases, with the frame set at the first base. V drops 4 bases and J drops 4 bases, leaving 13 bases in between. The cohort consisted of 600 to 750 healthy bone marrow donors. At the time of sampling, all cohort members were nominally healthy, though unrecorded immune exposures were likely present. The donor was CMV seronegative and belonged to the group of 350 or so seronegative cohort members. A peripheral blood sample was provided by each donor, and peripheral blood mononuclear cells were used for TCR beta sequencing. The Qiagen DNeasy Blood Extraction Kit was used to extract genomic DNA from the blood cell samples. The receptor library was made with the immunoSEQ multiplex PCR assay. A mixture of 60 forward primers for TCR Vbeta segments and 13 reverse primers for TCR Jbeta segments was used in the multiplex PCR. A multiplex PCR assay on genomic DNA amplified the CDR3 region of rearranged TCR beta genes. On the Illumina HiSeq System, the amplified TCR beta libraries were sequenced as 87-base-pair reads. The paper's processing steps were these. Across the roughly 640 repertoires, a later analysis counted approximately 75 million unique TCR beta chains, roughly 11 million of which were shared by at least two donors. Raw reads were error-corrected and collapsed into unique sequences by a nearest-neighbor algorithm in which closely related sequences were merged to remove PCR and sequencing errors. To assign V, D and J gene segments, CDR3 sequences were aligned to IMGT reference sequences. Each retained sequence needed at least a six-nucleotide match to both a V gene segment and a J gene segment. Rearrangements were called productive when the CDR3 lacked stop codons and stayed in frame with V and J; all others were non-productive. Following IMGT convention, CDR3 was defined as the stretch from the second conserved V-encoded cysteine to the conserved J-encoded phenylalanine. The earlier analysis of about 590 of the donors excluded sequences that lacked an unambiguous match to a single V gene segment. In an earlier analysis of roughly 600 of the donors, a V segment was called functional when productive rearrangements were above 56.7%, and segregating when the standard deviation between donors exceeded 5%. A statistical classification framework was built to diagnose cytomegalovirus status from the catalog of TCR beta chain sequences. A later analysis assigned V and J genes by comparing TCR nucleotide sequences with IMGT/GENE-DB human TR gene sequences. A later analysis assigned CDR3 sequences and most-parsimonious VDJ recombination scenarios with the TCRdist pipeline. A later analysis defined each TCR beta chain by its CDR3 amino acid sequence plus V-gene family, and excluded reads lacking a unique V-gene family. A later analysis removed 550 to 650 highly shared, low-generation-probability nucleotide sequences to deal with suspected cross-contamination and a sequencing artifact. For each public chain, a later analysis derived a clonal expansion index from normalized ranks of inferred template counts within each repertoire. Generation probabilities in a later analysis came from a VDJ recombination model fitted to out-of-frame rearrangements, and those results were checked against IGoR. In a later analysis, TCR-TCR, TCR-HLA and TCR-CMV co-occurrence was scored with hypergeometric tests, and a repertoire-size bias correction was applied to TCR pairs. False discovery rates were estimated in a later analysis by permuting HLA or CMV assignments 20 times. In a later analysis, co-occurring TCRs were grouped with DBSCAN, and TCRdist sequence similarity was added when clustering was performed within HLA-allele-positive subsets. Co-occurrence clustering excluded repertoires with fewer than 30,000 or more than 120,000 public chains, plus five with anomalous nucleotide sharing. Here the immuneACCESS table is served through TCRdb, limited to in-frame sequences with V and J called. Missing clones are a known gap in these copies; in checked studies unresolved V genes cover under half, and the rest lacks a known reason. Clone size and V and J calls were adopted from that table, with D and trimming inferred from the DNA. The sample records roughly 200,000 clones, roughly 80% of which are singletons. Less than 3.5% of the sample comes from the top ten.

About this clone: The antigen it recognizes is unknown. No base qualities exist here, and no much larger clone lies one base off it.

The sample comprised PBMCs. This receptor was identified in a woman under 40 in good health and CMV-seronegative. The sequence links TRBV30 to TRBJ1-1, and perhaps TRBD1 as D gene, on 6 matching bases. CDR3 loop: CAWNAGAGTEAFF. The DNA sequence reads TGTGCCTGGAATGCAGGGGCGGGCACTGAAGCTTTCTTT.